Described below is a single T cell receptor beta chain sequence and its context. This sample is drawn from a study of cytomegalovirus exposure and HLA in healthy donors. About the research overall: Of all 360 or so donors who were genotyped, 75% to 90% belonged to the Caucasian-associated ancestry cluster.

The study ran its PCR with 60 Vbeta and 13 Jbeta primers. Data came from immunoSEQ multiplex PCR; TCRdb stores just in-frame clones and leaves some out. The sample records under 150,000 clones, around 84% being singletons. The CDR3 totals 15 residues. From germline, CDR1 is MDHEN and CDR2 SYDVKM. Losses at the gene ends were 10 bases for V and 4 bases for J; bases not matched to a gene: 12. This clonotype was sampled from a woman between 40 and 50 years old in good health and CMV-seronegative. The chain couples TRBV28 to TRBJ1-2, with 10 bases matching TRBD1. Source material: PBMCs. In DNA, the CDR3 is TGTGCCATCACCTCCTCCGGGACAGGGGCCTATGGCTACACCTTC. Protein: CAITSSGTGAYGYTF.